These 29 T cell receptor beta chains were sequenced from one sample in a study of T cells in Graves' hyperthyroidism and ophthalmopathy. RNA transcripts served as the template for amplifying TCR beta CDR3 regions. First-round RT-PCR of the TCR CDR3 relied on the HTBI primer set. TCRdb processed the multiplex PCR reads anew with MiXCR; each CDR3 protein has one entry. This table holds approximately 690,000 distinct CDR3 sequences, 13% to 15% found once. The specimen sequenced was blood. The origin of the receptors is a woman between 50 and 59 years old with Graves' ophthalmopathy.

This clonotype was seen many times. The chain is built from TRBV6-1 and TRBJ2-7; possible D gene TRBD1, 5 bases. From germline, CDR1 is MNHNS and CDR2 SASEGT. The CDR3 contains 13 residues. The V end was cut by 5 bases, the J end by 4 bases, with 12 bases between. DNA of the CDR3: TGTGCCAGCAGTTTTAGGGGCAATTACGAGCAGTACTTC. This sequence encodes CASSFRGNYEQYF.

There are many counts of this clonotype. The V and J genes are TRBV7-2 and TRBJ2-1; 7 bases map to TRBD2. Germline V lookup: CDR1 SGHTA, CDR2 FQGNSA. CDR3 length equals 17 residues. The V and J ends lost 1 base and 0 bases, in that order; junction bases with no gene match: 6. The CDR3 sequence is CASSLERLARSYNEQFF. CDR3 sequence (DNA): TGTGCCAGCAGCTTAGAGCGACTAGCTCGCTCCTACAATGAGCAGTTCTTC.

Ten or more counts support this clonotype. The chain is built from TRBV12-3 or TRBV12-4 and TRBJ1-5, with 9 bases matching TRBD1. There are 18 residues in the CDR3. Trimming cost V 5 bases and J 2 bases; bases outside gene matches: 13. The CDR3 bases are TGTGCCAGCAGTCGTCATACAGGGGGCCCTTTCGGCAATCAGCCCCAGCATTTT. Its translation: CASSRHTGGPFGNQPQHF.

In this sample, this clonotype turned up many times. V is TRBV28 and J is TRBJ2-7; 11 nucleotides match TRBD2. The CDR3 totals 19 residues. V shed 2 bases and J 4 bases; nucleotides not matched to a gene: 16. The V gene's germline CDR1 is MDHEN and CDR2 SYDVKM. CDR3 sequence reads: CASSLGESGTSGSAYEQYF. CDR3 DNA sequence: TGTGCCAGCAGTTTAGGGGAGTCCGGTACTAGCGGGAGTGCTTACGAGCAGTACTTC.

V is TRBV28 and J is TRBJ2-1; D call uncertain. Germline V gene sequence: CDR1 MDHEN, CDR2 SYDVKM. The CDR3 has 13 amino acids. Trimming left V 3 bases short and J 5 bases short, with 8 bases between. The CDR3 bases are TGTGCCAGCAGTTTCCTAAACAACAATGAGCAGTTCTTC. Translated: CASSFLNNNEQFF.

This clonotype was recorded at least ten times. This chain uses TRBV27 with TRBJ2-1; D is undetermined. Germline V gene data show CDR1 as MNHEY and CDR2 as SMNVEV (reference sequence). The germline V and J ends were trimmed by 1 base and 0 bases, with 7 bases remaining between them. CDR3 length: 15 amino acids. The CDR3 here is CASSLLPSSYNEQFF. The CDR3 coding sequence is TGTGCCAGCAGTTTATTGCCTAGCTCCTACAATGAGCAGTTCTTC.

This clonotype was counted at least ten times. The V gene is TRBV20-1, the J gene TRBJ1-5, with 7 bases aligning to TRBD1. The CDR3 is 18 residues long. With 4 bases clipped from V and 0 bases from J, the junction kept 15 bases outside the gene matches. In germline, CDR1 is DFQATT, CDR2 SNEGSKA (reference sequence). As DNA, the CDR3 is TGCAGTGCTACCGAAGGGTCAGGGGGTGATTATAGCAATCAGCCCCAGCATTTT. It specifies CSATEGSGGDYSNQPQHF.

This chain links TRBV19 with TRBJ1-1; D ambiguous. From germline, CDR1 is LNHDA and CDR2 SQIVND (reference sequence). The CDR3 runs to 14 residues. The V end was cut by 4 bases, the J end by 5 bases, with 14 bases between. CDR3 loop: CASSKGPQRTEAFF. The CDR3 nucleotides are TGTGCCAGTAGTAAAGGACCCCAGAGGACTGAAGCTTTCTTT.

This clonotype showed up just a few times. The chain has TRBV7-9 and TRBJ2-7; D perhaps matches TRBD2 (5 bases). From germline, CDR1 is SEHNR and CDR2 FQNEAQ (reference sequence). CDR3 size: 16 residues. V was trimmed by 2 bases and J by 3 bases, leaving 17 bases between them. Written as DNA, the CDR3 is TGTGCCAGCAGCTTATTTGGGTTGGCGAGCGGCTACGAGCAGTACTTC. Its protein product is CASSLFGLASGYEQYF.

This clonotype appeared many times. The rearrangement links TRBV28 to TRBJ1-1, with D unresolved. Germline CDR1 and CDR2: MDHEN and SYDVKM. This CDR3 region has 13 residues. The V end was cut by 3 bases, the J end by 1 base, with 6 bases between. DNA of the CDR3: TGTGCCAGCAGTTTCCCCGAGAACACTGAAGCTTTCTTT. Translating it yields CASSFPENTEAFF. Together with reference TRBV28 and TRBJ1-1, the CDR3 gives the full variable domain: DVKVTQSSRYLVKRTGEKVFLECVQDMDHENMFWYRQDPGLGLRLIYFSYDVKMKEKGDIPEGYSVSREKKERFSLILESASTNQTSMYLCASSFPENTEAFFGQGTRLTVV.

This clonotype was observed a few times. V usage is TRBV11-2 and J usage is TRBJ2-3; 8 bases match TRBD1. The J segment lost 4 bases and the V segment lost 5 bases, leaving 11 bases of the junction unmatched. Germline CDR1 is SGHAT and CDR2 is FQNNGV. The CDR3 loop spans 16 amino acids. The CDR3 sequence is CASSPHRTGSSDTQYF. The CDR3 DNA reads as TGTGCCAGCAGCCCCCACAGGACAGGGTCTTCAGATACGCAGTATTTT.

Many counts were recorded for this clonotype. This chain connects TRBV19 to TRBJ2-7; 8 positions agree with TRBD2. Trimming cost V 5 bases and J 2 bases; bases outside gene matches: 11. CDR1 LNHDA and CDR2 SQIVND come from the germline V gene (reference sequence). CDR3 size: 16 residues. CDR3 sequence reads: CASSPVNREGTYEQYF. The CDR3 DNA is TGTGCCAGTAGTCCCGTTAATCGGGAGGGGACCTACGAGCAGTACTTC.

In its sample, this clonotype was seen a few times. The chain has TRBV6-2 or TRBV6-3 and TRBJ2-7; 9 bases line up with TRBD1. The CDR3 has 14 residues. After removal of 6 bases from V and 6 bases from J, the junction contained 9 bases not matched to a gene. From germline, CDR1 is MNHEY and CDR2 SVGEGT. The CDR3 nucleotides read TGTGCCAGCAGCCGAACAGGGGGCTGGGGCGAGCAGTACTTC. Protein sequence: CASSRTGGWGEQYF.

This clonotype has a count of ten or more. The chain couples TRBV20-1 to TRBJ2-7; no clear D. The CDR3 totals 13 residues. V lost 6 bases and J lost 3, with 15 bases in between. Germline assignment: CDR1 DFQATT and CDR2 SNEGSKA (reference sequence). The CDR3 loop reads CSAGRAGFYEQYF. CDR3 in DNA: TGCAGTGCGGGTAGGGCCGGTTTCTACGAGCAGTACTTC.

This clonotype was counted ten times or more. The chain combines TRBV28 with TRBJ2-7; D not resolved. The V end lost 5 bases, the J end lost 2 bases, and 4 bases lay between the germline ends. CDR3 length: 11 residues. Germline V gene data show CDR1 as MDHEN and CDR2 as SYDVKM. Here the CDR3 DNA reads TGTGCCAGCAGTGCGCCCTACGAGCAGTACTTC. Protein product: CASSAPYEQYF.

This clonotype was seen at least ten times. Written as DNA, the CDR3 is TGTGCCAGCAGCTTTAGTGTTAGCTTTGGCAGATCCATGAACACTGAAGCTTTCTTT. It yields the protein CASSFSVSFGRSMNTEAFF. V gene TRBV11-1 combines with J gene TRBJ1-1; D uncertain. The V and J ends lost 3 bases and 0 bases respectively, with 23 bases between them. The CDR3 has 19 amino acids. CDR1 SGHAT and CDR2 FQDESV come from the germline V gene (reference sequence).

This clonotype has a handful of counts. The J gene is TRBJ2-7, the V gene TRBV20-1; D might be TRBD2 (5 bases). Trimming took 4 bases from V and 0 from J, leaving 10 bases between them. Germline V lookup: CDR1 DFQATT, CDR2 SNEGSKA (reference sequence). This CDR3 is built from 13 residues. This CDR3 is CSAISGYSYEQYF. The CDR3 nucleotides are TGCAGTGCTATCAGCGGTTACTCCTACGAGCAGTACTTC.

The CDR3 reads CAWSWLALVDEQFF. CDR3 bases: TGTGCCTGGAGTTGGCTAGCGCTGGTCGATGAGCAGTTCTTC. J is TRBJ2-1 and V is TRBV30; the D gene is possibly TRBD2 (6 bases). The CDR3 spans 14 residues. V gave up 2 bases and J gave up 8 bases, with 16 bases separating them. CDR1 is GTSNPN and CDR2 is SVGIG in the germline V gene (reference sequence). Drawing the rest from reference TRBV30 and TRBJ2-1, the complete variable domain is SQTIHQWPATLVQPVGSPLSLECTVEGTSNPNLYWYRQAAGRGLQLLFYSVGIGQISSEVPQNLSASRPQDRQFILSSKKLLLSDSGFYLCAWSWLALVDEQFFGPGTRLTVL.

This clonotype was observed a few times. This chain uses TRBV6-1 with TRBJ2-1, with 8 bases fitting TRBD2. The germline V gene encodes CDR1 MNHNS and CDR2 SASEGT. V was pared by 7 bases and J by 9 bases, with 8 bases of the junction left unmatched. This CDR3 has 13 residues. The CDR3 protein is CASNPGLVVEQFF. The CDR3 bases are TGTGCCAGCAATCCGGGACTAGTGGTTGAGCAGTTCTTC.

The chain recombines TRBV4-2 with TRBJ2-1; 14 bases match TRBD2. The ends lost 0 bases at V and 7 bases at J; junction bases unmatched: 2. The CDR3 covers 16 residues. Germline CDR1 is LGHNA and CDR2 is YNFKEQ. The CDR3 sequence is CASSQETSGGENEQFF. The CDR3 bases are TGTGCCAGCAGCCAAGAGACTAGCGGGGGGGAGAATGAGCAGTTCTTC.

As for this clonotype: With a much larger clone just one base away, this may be a read error. This sequence joins TRBV5-1 and TRBJ2-1; D call uncertain. Germline V CDR1 and CDR2: SGHRS, YFSETQ. CDR3 size: 17 residues. The CDR3 sequence is CASSLASGVGSYNEQLF. The CDR3 nucleotides read TGCGCCAGCAGCTTGGCATCTGGGGTCGGCTCCTACAATGAGCAGCTCTTC.

This clonotype was observed many times. The rearrangement links TRBV29-1 to TRBJ1-1; perhaps TRBD1 as D (6 bases). The germline V and J ends were trimmed by 6 bases and 7 bases, with 18 bases remaining between them. The CDR3 length is 13 residues. The germline V gene encodes CDR1 SQVTM and CDR2 ANQGSEA. This CDR3 is CSVAGIGGLEAFF. The CDR3, as DNA: TGCAGCGTGGCAGGTATTGGGGGGCTTGAAGCTTTCTTT.

This clonotype was counted ten times or more. The rearrangement joins TRBV11-3 to TRBJ1-1, with D possibly matching TRBD1 (5 bases). The germline V gene encodes CDR1 SGHNT and CDR2 YENEEA. The V end lost 3 bases, the J end lost 5 bases, and 13 bases lay between the germline ends. The length of the CDR3 is 14 residues. CDR3 DNA: TGTGCCAGCAGCTTGGGGTGGGAGGGGACTGAAGCTTTCTTT. It encodes CASSLGWEGTEAFF.

This clonotype was counted ten times or more. The J gene is TRBJ2-7, the V gene TRBV4-1; D tentatively reads TRBD1 or TRBD2 (6 bases each). The V end lost 0 bases, the J end lost 0 bases, and 15 bases lay between the germline ends. CDR1 and CDR2 from the germline V gene are MGHRA and YSYEKL. The CDR3 spans 17 residues. The CDR3 reads CASSQEQGRRASYEQYF. The DNA of the CDR3 is TGCGCCAGCAGCCAAGAACAGGGTAGGAGGGCCTCCTACGAGCAGTACTTC.

This clonotype was seen only a few times. The CDR3 region has the DNA TGTGCCAGCGAGCTGGGGGGATCCTACGAGCAGTACTTC. Translated, it gives CASELGGSYEQYF. The V and J genes are TRBV6-1 and TRBJ2-7; weak D call: TRBD2 (6 bases). Trimming shortened V by 8 bases and J by 1 base, and 12 bases separated the two germline ends. The CDR3 runs to 13 residues. Germline CDR1 reads MNHNS; CDR2 reads SASEGT.

This clonotype has just a few counts. The gene calls are TRBV20-1 and TRBJ1-4; 7 bases agree with TRBD1. Germline V CDR1 and CDR2: DFQATT, SNEGSKA (reference sequence). This CDR3 is 13 amino acids long. V lost 6 bases, J lost 4 bases, and 5 bases stayed unmatched. The CDR3 loop reads CSAKGQINEKLFF. Written as DNA, the CDR3 is TGCAGTGCCAAGGGACAGATTAATGAAAAACTGTTTTTT.

This clonotype occurred many times. The rearrangement links TRBV5-1 to TRBJ1-1, with 11 bases fitting TRBD1. After removal of 4 bases from V and 4 bases from J, the junction contained 9 bases not matched to a gene. CDR1 is SGHRS and CDR2 is YFSETQ in the germline V gene. CDR3 size: 16 residues. CDR3 residues: CASSDPGTGGLTEAFF. The CDR3 nucleotides are TGCGCCAGCAGCGACCCCGGGACAGGGGGACTCACTGAAGCTTTCTTT.

The table lists this clonotype with many counts. This sequence joins TRBV9 and TRBJ1-1; 8 bases match TRBD1. CDR3 size: 15 residues. Germline CDR1 and CDR2: SGDLS and YYNGEE. The junction had 9 bases not matched to a gene; V was cut back by 3 bases and J by 5 bases. In DNA form, the CDR3 reads TGTGCCAGCAGCGGAACAGGGGGTAGAGGGACTGAAGCTTTCTTT. Protein sequence: CASSGTGGRGTEAFF.

This clonotype was counted at least ten times. The genes are TRBV30 and TRBJ1-5, with no clear D. CDR3 length: 12 amino acids. Germline-derived CDR1 and CDR2 are GTSNPN and SVGIG (reference sequence). V was clipped by 2 bases and J by 4 bases, with 6 bases between them. CDR3 sequence: CAWSLRNQPQHF. The CDR3, as DNA: TGTGCCTGGAGTTTAAGGAATCAGCCCCAGCATTTT.